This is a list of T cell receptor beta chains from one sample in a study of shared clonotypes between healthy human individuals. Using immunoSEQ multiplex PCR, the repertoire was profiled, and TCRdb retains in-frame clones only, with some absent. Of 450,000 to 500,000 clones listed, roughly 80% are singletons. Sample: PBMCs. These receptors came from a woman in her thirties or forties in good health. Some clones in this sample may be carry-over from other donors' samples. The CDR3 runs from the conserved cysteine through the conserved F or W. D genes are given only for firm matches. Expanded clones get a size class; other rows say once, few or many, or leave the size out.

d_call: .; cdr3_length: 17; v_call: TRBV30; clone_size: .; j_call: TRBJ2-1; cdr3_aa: CAWSVWAGAIRANEQFF; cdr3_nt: TGTGCCTGGAGTGTATGGGCAGGGGCCATAAGGGCCAATGAGCAGTTCTTC
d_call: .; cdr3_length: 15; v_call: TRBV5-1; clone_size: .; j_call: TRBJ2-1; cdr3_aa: CASSRTSGTTYEQFF; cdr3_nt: TGCGCCAGCAGCCGGACCTCGGGGACCACGTATGAGCAGTTCTTC
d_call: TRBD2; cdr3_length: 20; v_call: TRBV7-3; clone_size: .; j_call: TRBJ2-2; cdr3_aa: CASSLTAQGLAGGPAGELFF; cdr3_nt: TGTGCCAGCAGCTTAACCGCACAGGGACTAGCGGGAGGGCCCGCCGGGGAGCTGTTTTTT
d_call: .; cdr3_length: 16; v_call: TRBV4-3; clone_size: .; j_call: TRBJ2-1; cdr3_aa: CASSQADLGVYNEQFF; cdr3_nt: TGCGCCAGCAGCCAAGCCGACCTAGGAGTGTACAATGAGCAGTTCTTC
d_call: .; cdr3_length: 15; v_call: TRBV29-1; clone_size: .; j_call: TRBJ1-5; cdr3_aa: CSVEEGSYSNQPQHF; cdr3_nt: TGCAGCGTTGAAGAAGGGAGCTATAGCAATCAGCCCCAGCATTTT
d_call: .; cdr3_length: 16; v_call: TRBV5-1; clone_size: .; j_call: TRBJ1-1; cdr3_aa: CASSPREATGGTEAFF; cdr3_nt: TGCGCCAGCAGCCCCCGAGAAGCGACAGGTGGCACTGAAGCTTTCTTT
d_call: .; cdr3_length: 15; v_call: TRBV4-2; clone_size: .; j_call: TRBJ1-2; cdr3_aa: CASSQRGGQYYGYTF; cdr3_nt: TGTGCCAGCAGCCAAAGAGGAGGGCAGTACTATGGCTACACCTTC
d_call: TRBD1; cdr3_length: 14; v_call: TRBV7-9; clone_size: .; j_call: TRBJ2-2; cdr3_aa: CASSAQGATGELFF; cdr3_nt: TGTGCCAGCAGCGCACAGGGGGCAACCGGGGAGCTGTTTTTT
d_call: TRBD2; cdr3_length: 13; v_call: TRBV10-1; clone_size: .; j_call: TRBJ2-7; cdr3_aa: CASSPSGTYEQYF; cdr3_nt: TGCGCCAGCAGCCCTAGCGGTACCTACGAGCAGTACTTC
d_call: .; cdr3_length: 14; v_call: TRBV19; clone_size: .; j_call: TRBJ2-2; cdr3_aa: CASSRQIDTGELFF; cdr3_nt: TGTGCCAGTAGTAGACAAATCGACACCGGGGAGCTGTTTTTT
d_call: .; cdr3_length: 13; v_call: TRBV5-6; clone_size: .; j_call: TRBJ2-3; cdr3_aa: CASSPSSTDTQYF; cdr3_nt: TGTGCCAGCAGCCCCAGTAGCACAGATACGCAGTATTTT
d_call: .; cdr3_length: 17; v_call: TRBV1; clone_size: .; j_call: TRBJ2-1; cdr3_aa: CTSSQRLKREVVNEQFF; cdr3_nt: TGCACCAGCAGCCAAAGGCTCAAGCGGGAGGTAGTAAACGAGCAGTTCTTC
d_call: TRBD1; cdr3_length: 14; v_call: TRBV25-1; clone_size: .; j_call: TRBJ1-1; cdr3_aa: CASRGTGEVGEAFF; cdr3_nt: TGTGCCAGCAGGGGGACAGGGGAAGTGGGTGAAGCTTTCTTT
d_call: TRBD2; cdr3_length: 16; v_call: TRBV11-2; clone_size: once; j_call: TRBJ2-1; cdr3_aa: CASRSLAGGFYNEQFF; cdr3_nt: TGTGCCAGCAGGTCCCTAGCGGGAGGGTTCTACAATGAGCAGTTCTTC
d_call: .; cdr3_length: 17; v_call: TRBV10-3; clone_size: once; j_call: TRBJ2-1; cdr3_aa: CAISESIRLPSYNEQFF; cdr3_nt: TGTGCCATCAGTGAGTCGATCAGACTGCCCTCCTACAATGAGCAGTTCTTC
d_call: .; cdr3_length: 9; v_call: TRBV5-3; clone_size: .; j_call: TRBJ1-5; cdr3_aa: CARRARPHF; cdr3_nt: TGTGCCAGAAGGGCCCGGCCGCATTTT
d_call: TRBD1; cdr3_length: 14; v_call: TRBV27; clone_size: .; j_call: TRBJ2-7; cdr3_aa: CASSFRDRDYEQYF; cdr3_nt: TGTGCCAGCAGTTTCCGGGACAGGGACTACGAGCAGTACTTC
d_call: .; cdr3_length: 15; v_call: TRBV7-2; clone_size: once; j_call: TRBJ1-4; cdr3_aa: CASRPPGHDNEKLFF; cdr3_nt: TGTGCCAGCAGGCCGCCGGGCCACGACAATGAAAAACTGTTTTTT
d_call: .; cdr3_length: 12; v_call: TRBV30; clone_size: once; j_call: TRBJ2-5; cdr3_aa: CAWARNGGTQYF; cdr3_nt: TGTGCCTGGGCACGAAACGGCGGGACCCAGTACTTC
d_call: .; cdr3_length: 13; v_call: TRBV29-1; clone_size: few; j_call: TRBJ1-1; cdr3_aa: CSGRDNPGHEAFF; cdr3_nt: TGCAGCGGACGGGACAACCCTGGCCATGAAGCTTTCTTT
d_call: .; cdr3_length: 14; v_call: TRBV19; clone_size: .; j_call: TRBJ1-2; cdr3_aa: CASSGLTGSDGYTF; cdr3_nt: TGTGCCAGTAGTGGGCTGACTGGTAGCGATGGCTACACCTTC
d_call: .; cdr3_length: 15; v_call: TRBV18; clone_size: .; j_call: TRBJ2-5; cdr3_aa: CASSPPRAGRETQYF; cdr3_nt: TGTGCCAGCTCACCACCGAGGGCGGGACGGGAGACCCAGTACTTC
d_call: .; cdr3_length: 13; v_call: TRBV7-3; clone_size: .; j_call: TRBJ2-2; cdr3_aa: CASSRSNTGELFF; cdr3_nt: TGTGCCAGCAGCAGATCGAACACCGGGGAGCTGTTTTTT
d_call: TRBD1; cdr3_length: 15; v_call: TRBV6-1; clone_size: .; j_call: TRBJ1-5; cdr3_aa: CASSGLGQGGQPQHF; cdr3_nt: TGTGCCAGCAGTGGCCTGGGACAGGGAGGTCAGCCCCAGCATTTT
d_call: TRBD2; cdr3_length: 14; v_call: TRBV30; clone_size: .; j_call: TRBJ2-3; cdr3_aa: CAWRLAAATDTQYF; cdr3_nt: TGTGCCTGGAGACTAGCGGCAGCCACAGATACGCAGTATTTT
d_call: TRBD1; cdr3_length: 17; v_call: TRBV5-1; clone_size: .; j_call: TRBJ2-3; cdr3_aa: CASSLTGTGSGTDTQYF; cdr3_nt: TGCGCCAGCAGCCTCACTGGGACAGGGTCGGGTACAGATACGCAGTATTTT
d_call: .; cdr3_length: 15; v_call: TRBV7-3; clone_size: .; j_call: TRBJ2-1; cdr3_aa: CASSLTGLGRGEQFF; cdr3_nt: TGTGCCAGCAGCTTAACTGGCCTAGGTCGCGGTGAGCAGTTCTTC
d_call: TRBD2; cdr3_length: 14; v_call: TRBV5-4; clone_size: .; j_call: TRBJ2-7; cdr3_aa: CASSLVPGGGEQYF; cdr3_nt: TGTGCCAGCAGCTTGGTTCCGGGGGGAGGCGAGCAGTACTTC
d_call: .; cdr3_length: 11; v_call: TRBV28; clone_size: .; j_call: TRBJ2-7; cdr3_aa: CASKTGGEQYF; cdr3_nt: TGTGCCAGCAAAACTGGGGGGGAGCAGTACTTC
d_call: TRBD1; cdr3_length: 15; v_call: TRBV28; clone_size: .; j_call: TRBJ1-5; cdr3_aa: CASSILTGGGQPQHF; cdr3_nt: TGTGCCAGCAGCATCCTGACAGGGGGCGGCCAGCCCCAGCATTTT
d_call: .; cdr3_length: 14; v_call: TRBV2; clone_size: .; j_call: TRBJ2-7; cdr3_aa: CASSYSWTPHEQYF; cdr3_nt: TGTGCCAGCAGTTATTCCTGGACACCCCACGAGCAGTACTTC
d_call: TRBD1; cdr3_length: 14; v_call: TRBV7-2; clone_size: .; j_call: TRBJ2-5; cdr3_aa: CASSPRQGRETQYF; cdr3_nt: TGTGCCAGCAGCCCACGACAGGGGCGGGAGACCCAGTACTTC
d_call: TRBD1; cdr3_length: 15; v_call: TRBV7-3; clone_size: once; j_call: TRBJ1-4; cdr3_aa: CASSPKQGSNEKLFF; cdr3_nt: TGTGCCAGCAGCCCTAAACAGGGGTCTAATGAAAAACTGTTTTTT
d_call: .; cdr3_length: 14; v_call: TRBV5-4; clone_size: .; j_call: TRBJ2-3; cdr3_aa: CASSTRTDTDTQYF; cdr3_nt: TGTGCCAGCAGCACCAGGACAGACACAGATACGCAGTATTTT
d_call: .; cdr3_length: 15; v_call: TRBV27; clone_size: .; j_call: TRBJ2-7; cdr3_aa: CASRTPGQGTYEQYF; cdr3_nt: TGTGCCAGCAGGACGCCGGGACAAGGCACCTACGAGCAGTACTTC
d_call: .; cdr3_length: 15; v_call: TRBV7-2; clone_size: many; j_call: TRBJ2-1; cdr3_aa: CASSYRRGTVNEQFF; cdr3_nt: TGTGCCAGCAGCTACCGGAGGGGGACTGTCAATGAGCAGTTCTTC
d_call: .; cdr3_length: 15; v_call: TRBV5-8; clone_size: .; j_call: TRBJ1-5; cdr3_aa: CASSPRGWTDQPQHF; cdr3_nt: TGTGCCAGCAGCCCCAGGGGATGGACCGATCAGCCCCAGCATTTT
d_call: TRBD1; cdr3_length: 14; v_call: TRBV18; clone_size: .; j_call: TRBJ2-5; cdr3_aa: CASSRTGNQETQYF; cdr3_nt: TGTGCCAGCTCACGGACAGGGAACCAAGAGACCCAGTACTTC
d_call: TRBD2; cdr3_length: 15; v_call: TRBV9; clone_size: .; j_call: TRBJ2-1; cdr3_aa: CASSVGLAADNEQFF; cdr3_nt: TGTGCCAGCAGCGTAGGACTAGCAGCAGACAATGAGCAGTTCTTC
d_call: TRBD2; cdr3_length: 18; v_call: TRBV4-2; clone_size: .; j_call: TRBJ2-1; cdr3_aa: CASSQGTSGRPGHNEQFF; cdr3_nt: TGTGCCAGCAGCCAAGGGACTAGCGGGAGGCCGGGGCACAATGAGCAGTTCTTC
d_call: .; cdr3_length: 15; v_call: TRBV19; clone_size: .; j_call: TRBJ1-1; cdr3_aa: CASSIGAGSNTEAFF; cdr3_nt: TGTGCCAGTAGTATAGGAGCAGGTTCGAACACTGAAGCTTTCTTT
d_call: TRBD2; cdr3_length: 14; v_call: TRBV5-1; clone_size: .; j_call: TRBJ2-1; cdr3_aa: CASSLGTSGVQQFF; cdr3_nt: TGCGCCAGCAGCTTGGGGACTAGCGGGGTACAGCAGTTCTTC
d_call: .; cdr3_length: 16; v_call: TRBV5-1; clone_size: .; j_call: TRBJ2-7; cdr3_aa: CASSLAGVGSSYEQYF; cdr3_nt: TGCGCCAGCAGCTTGGCGGGGGTTGGTTCCTCCTACGAGCAGTACTTC
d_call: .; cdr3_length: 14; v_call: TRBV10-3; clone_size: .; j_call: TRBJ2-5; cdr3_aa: CATRPGSGQETQYF; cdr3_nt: TGTGCCACCCGGCCCGGCTCAGGCCAAGAGACCCAGTACTTC
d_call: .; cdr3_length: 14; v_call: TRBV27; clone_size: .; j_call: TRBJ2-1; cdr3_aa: CASSLSDGYNEQFF; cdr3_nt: TGTGCCAGCAGTTTATCCGACGGCTACAATGAGCAGTTCTTC
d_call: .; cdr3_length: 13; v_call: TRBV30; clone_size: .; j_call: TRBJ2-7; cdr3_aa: CAWSAAGPGEQYF; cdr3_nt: TGTGCCTGGAGTGCAGCAGGTCCGGGGGAGCAGTACTTC
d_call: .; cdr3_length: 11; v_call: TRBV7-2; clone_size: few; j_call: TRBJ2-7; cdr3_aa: CASSLALEQYF; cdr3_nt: TGTGCCAGCAGCTTAGCGCTTGAGCAGTACTTC
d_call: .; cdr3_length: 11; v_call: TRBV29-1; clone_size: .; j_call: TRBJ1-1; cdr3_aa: CSVRLGQEAFF; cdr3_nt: TGCAGCGTTCGATTGGGACAAGAAGCTTTCTTT
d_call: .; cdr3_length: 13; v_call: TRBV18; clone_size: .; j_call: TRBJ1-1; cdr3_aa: CASSSGGGTEAFF; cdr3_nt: TGTGCCAGCTCAAGCGGGGGAGGGACTGAAGCTTTCTTT
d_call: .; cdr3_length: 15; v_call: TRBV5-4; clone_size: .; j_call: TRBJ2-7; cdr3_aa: CASSLGAETSYEQYF; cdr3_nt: TGTGCCAGCAGCTTAGGAGCGGAGACCTCCTACGAGCAGTACTTC
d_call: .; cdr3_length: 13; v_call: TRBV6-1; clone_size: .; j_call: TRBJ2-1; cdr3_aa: CASSEAQRDEQFF; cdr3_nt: TGTGCCAGCAGTGAAGCGCAGCGCGATGAGCAGTTCTTC
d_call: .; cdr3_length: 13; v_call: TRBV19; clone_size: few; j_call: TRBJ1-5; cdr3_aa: CASSIGGNQPQHF; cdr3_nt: TGTGCCAGTAGTATAGGCGGCAATCAGCCCCAGCATTTT
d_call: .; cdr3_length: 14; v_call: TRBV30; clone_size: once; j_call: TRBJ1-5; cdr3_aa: CAWSQRGDNQPQHF; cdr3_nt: TGTGCCTGGAGTCAAAGGGGGGACAATCAGCCCCAGCATTTT
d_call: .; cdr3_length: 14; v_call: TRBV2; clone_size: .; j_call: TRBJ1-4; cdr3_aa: CASSPDRRNEKLFF; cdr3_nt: TGTGCCAGCAGTCCCGACAGGAGAAATGAAAAACTGTTTTTT
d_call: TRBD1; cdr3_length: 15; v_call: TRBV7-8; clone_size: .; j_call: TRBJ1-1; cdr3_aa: CASREQGAGNTEAFF; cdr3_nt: TGTGCCAGCAGGGAACAGGGGGCGGGGAACACTGAAGCTTTCTTT
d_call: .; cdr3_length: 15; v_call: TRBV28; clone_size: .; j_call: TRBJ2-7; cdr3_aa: CASRAPNGGDYEQYF; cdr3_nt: TGTGCCAGCAGAGCTCCCAACGGAGGCGACTACGAGCAGTACTTC
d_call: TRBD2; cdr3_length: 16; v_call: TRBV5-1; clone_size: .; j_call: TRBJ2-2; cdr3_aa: CASSAYSGVGTGELFF; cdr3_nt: TGCGCCAGCAGCGCCTATAGCGGGGTTGGCACCGGGGAGCTGTTTTTT
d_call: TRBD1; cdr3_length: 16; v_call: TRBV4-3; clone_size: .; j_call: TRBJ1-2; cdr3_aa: CASSQADRGRLGGYTF; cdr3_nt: TGCGCCAGCAGCCAAGCCGACAGGGGGCGCCTAGGTGGCTACACCTTC
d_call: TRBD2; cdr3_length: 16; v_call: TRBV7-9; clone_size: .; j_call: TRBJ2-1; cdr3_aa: CASSPSGRSSYNEQFF; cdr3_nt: TGTGCCAGCAGCCCTAGCGGGCGAAGCTCCTACAATGAGCAGTTCTTC
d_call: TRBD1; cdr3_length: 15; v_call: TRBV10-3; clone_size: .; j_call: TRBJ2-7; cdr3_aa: CAISEYGQGGYEQYF; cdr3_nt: TGTGCCATCAGTGAGTATGGACAGGGGGGCTACGAGCAGTACTTC